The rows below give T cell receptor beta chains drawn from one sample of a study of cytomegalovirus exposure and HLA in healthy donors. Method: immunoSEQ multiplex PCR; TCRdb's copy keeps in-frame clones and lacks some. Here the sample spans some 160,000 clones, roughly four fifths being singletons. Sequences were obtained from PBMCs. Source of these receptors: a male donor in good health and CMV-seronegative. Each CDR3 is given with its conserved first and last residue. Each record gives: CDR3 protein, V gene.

CDR3: CASSFRNTGELFF
V: TRBV7-9

CDR3: CASSVGGEGNQPQHF
V: TRBV9

CDR3: CASSYRSGFYEQYF
V: TRBV6-5

CDR3: CARTRTGTGDEKLFF
V: TRBV6-5

CDR3: CASSDRGTDTQYF
V: TRBV6-4

CDR3: CASSAIGTGNYGYTF
V: TRBV25-1

CDR3: CASSVDMEITYNEQFF
V: TRBV9

CDR3: CASSVGGGLAGETEQFF
V: TRBV9

CDR3: CASSLDSTTYEQYF
V: TRBV5-1

CDR3: CATSREGTGAEKLFF
V: TRBV15

CDR3: CASSIDPGGRSEQYF
V: TRBV19

CDR3: CASSGRTGGLSGANVLTF
V: TRBV9

CDR3: CSVGRGREGPNEQYF
V: TRBV29-1

CDR3: CASSPSGDTYNEQFF
V: TRBV27

CDR3: CASRLAGEGRSYNEQFF
V: TRBV19